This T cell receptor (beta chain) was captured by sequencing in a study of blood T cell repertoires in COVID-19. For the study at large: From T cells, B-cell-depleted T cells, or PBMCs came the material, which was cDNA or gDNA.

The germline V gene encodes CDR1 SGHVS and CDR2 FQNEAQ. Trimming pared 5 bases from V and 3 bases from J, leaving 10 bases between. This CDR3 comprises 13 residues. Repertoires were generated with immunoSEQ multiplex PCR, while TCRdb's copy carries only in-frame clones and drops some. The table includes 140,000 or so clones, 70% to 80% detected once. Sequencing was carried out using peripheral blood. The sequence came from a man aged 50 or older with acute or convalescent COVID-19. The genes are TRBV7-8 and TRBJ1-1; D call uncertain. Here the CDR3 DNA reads TGTGCCAGCAGCAAATCGGTGGACACTGAAGCTTTCTTT. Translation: CASSKSVDTEAFF.